The next 32 T cell receptor beta chains were all read from a single sample in a study of blood T cells in healthy people across ages. For the second PCR, which ran for 7 to 11 cycles, a sample-barcoded 5' primer and a J-beta primer mix were used. TCRdb reprocessed the 5' RACE reads with MiXCR, giving one entry per CDR3 protein. Here the sample spans around 1,000,000 distinct CDR3 sequences, 35% to 45% being singletons. The sequencing input was blood. These TCRs come from a man in his late teens or twenties in good health.

The chain has TRBV5-5 and TRBJ1-5, with 9 bases that match TRBD1. Losses at the gene ends were 3 bases for V and 7 bases for J; bases not matched to a gene: 14. The germline gives CDR1 SGHKS, CDR2 YYEKEE (reference sequence). The CDR3 spans 17 residues. CDR3 in amino acids: CASSSGKGQGGLQPQHF. As DNA, the CDR3 is TGTGCCAGCAGCTCCGGAAAGGGACAGGGCGGTTTGCAGCCCCAGCATTTT.

This clonotype showed up just once. The chain couples TRBV20-1 to TRBJ2-1; TRBD2 matches 11 bases. The J call may be wrong; the DNA end is better matched by TRBJ2-7. The length of the CDR3 is 17 residues. CDR1 and CDR2 from the germline V gene are DFQATT and SNEGSKA (reference sequence). Here the CDR3 DNA reads TGCAGTGCGGCCGGGACTAGCGGTGTGAGCTCCTACAATGAGCAGTACTTC. Translated, it gives CSAAGTSGVSSYNEQYF.

The chain combines TRBV10-3 with TRBJ2-2; TRBD1 aligns across 7 bases. The CDR3 runs 13 residues. Germline CDR1 is ENHRY and CDR2 is SYGVKD. The V segment lost 6 bases and the J segment 6 bases; nucleotides outside the gene matches: 4. CDR3 protein: CAISGTVSGELFF. CDR3 sequence (DNA): TGTGCCATCAGCGGGACAGTCTCCGGGGAGCTGTTTTTT.

This clonotype was observed a handful of times. The J gene is TRBJ2-1, the V gene TRBV4-2, with 10 bases lining up with TRBD2. V lost 3 bases, J lost 7 bases, and 3 bases stayed unmatched. This CDR3 region has 14 residues. Per germline, CDR1 LGHNA and CDR2 YNFKEQ. In nucleotides, the CDR3 is TGTGCCAGCAGCCAGAAACTAGCGGGGAATGAGCAGTTCTTC. Its protein is CASSQKLAGNEQFF.

As concerns this clonotype: At one boundary the junction diverges from the germline segment, which might be a read error. The V and J genes are TRBV12-3 or TRBV12-4 and TRBJ1-1; D remains ambiguous. This CDR3 has 13 residues. The CDR3 DNA follows: TGTGCCAGCAGTTTAATAAGGGAGACTGAAACTTTCTTT. It codes for CASSLIRETETFF.

This clonotype came up a few times. The chain recombines TRBV5-5 with TRBJ2-1; D is unclear. Germline loops: CDR1 SGHKS, CDR2 YYEKEE (reference sequence). This CDR3 region has 15 residues. V was clipped by 2 bases and J by 0 bases, with 9 bases between them. CDR3 nucleotides: TGTGCCAGCAGCTTCGCCCTGGGCTCCTACAATGAGCAGTTCTTC. This sequence encodes CASSFALGSYNEQFF.

This chain joins TRBV12-3 or TRBV12-4 and TRBJ2-1, with 13 bases that match TRBD2. The CDR3 is 16 residues long. Trimming cost V 7 bases and J 13 bases; bases outside gene matches: 16. DNA for the CDR3: TGTGCCAGCATCGACTGGACTAGCGGGGGCCCTGTTCCCCAGTTCTTC. It translates to CASIDWTSGGPVPQFF.

This clonotype was counted between two and nine times. This chain connects TRBV20-1 to TRBJ1-6, with a tentative D call TRBD1 (5 bases). This CDR3 spans 16 amino acids. CDR1 is DFQATT and CDR2 is SNEGSKA in the germline V gene (reference sequence). V was shortened by 6 bases and J by 4 bases, with 19 bases between the two germline ends. CDR3 in amino acids: CSAPGSQGSYNSPLHF. CDR3 DNA sequence: TGCAGTGCACCGGGGAGTCAGGGATCGTATAATTCACCCCTCCACTTT.

The chain is built from TRBV9 and TRBJ1-2; 7 bases match TRBD1. V gave up 3 bases and J gave up 6 bases; unmatched junction bases: 8. There are 14 residues in the CDR3. CDR1 SGDLS and CDR2 YYNGEE come from the germline V gene. The CDR3 DNA sequence: TGTGCCAGCAGCGCATCAGGGGGGCCTGATGGCTACACCTTC. This codes for CASSASGGPDGYTF.

The chain has TRBV7-9 and TRBJ1-2; no clear D. The CDR3 covers 14 residues. Trimming stripped 1 base from V and 8 bases from J, with 14 bases between. Looked up from germline, CDR1 is SEHNR and CDR2 is FQNEAQ (reference sequence). Here the CDR3 reads CASSLVWGSEGYTF. CDR3 nucleotides: TGTGCCAGCAGCTTAGTTTGGGGTTCGGAAGGCTACACCTTC. The full variable domain, with the rest looked up from reference TRBV7-9 and TRBJ1-2, is DTGVSQNPRHKITKRGQNVTFRCDPISEHNRLYWYRQTLGQGPEFLTYFQNEAQLEKSRLLSDRFSAERPKGSFSTLEIQRTEQGDSAMYLCASSLVWGSEGYTFGSGTRLTVV.

The V gene is TRBV5-5, the J gene TRBJ1-5; unclear D gene. This CDR3 has 15 amino acids. Germline-derived CDR1 and CDR2 are SGHKS and YYEKEE (reference sequence). The V gene lost 0 bases and the J gene lost 6 bases, with 13 bases spanning the gap. The CDR3 protein is CASSLGGSFIQPQHF. The CDR3 region has the DNA TGTGCCAGCAGCTTGGGAGGTTCTTTTATTCAGCCCCAGCATTTT.

This clonotype was detected only a few times. This chain connects TRBV29-1 to TRBJ2-2; 8 nucleotides agree with TRBD1. The CDR3 loop spans 14 amino acids. The trim removed 7 bases at V and 3 bases at J, leaving 7 bases unmatched. Germline V CDR1 and CDR2: SQVTM, ANQGSEA. The CDR3 loop reads CSAKTGVDTGELFF. The CDR3 DNA reads TGCAGCGCCAAGACAGGGGTCGACACCGGGGAGCTGTTTTTT.

This clonotype was seen more than once but under ten times. V usage is TRBV7-3 and J usage is TRBJ2-1, with 7 bases that match TRBD2. V shed 0 bases, J shed 4 bases, and the junction held 6 bases outside the gene matches. The germline V gene encodes CDR1 SGHTA and CDR2 FQGTGA. The CDR3 consists of 16 residues. Here the CDR3 reads CASSLTGGTFYNEQFF. The CDR3 coding sequence is TGTGCCAGCAGCTTAACGGGGGGGACCTTTTACAATGAGCAGTTCTTC.

V usage is TRBV4-2 and J usage is TRBJ1-6, with D possibly TRBD1 on 6 matching bases. The CDR3 is made up of 18 amino acids. The V end lost 0 bases, the J end lost 7 bases, and 19 bases lay between the germline ends. Germline CDR1 reads LGHNA; CDR2 reads YNFKEQ. CDR3 sequence (DNA): TGTGCCAGCAGCCAAGATAGGGGAGACAAAGGGGGAAATTCACCCCTCCACTTT. Translated, it gives CASSQDRGDKGGNSPLHF.

J is TRBJ2-2 and V is TRBV4-3; unclear D gene. This CDR3 contains 18 residues. The V gene lost 0 bases and the J gene lost 2 bases, with 16 bases spanning the gap. Per germline, CDR1 LGHNA and CDR2 YSLEER. CDR3: CASSQDIGRSINTGELFF. The CDR3 bases are TGCGCCAGCAGCCAAGATATCGGCAGAAGTATTAACACCGGGGAGCTGTTTTTT.

The CDR3 loop is CASSLGDTELAKNIQYF. In DNA form, the CDR3 reads TGTGCCAGCAGCTTGGGGGACACCGAATTAGCCAAAAACATTCAGTACTTC. This rearrangement joins TRBV5-6 to TRBJ2-4; TRBD1 is a possible D gene (6 bases). The germline V gene has CDR1 SGHDT and CDR2 YYEEEE. The CDR3 contains 17 residues. The V end was cut by 0 bases, the J end by 0 bases, with 13 bases between.

V gene TRBV2 combines with J gene TRBJ2-1; no clear D. TRBJ2-7 matches the DNA end more closely, so the J call is doubtful. The CDR3 has 14 residues. Germline-derived CDR1 and CDR2 are SNHLY and FYNNEI. The CDR3 nucleotides are TGTGCCAGCAGTGGGTCCAGCTCCTACAATGAGCAGTACTTC. Its protein product is CASSGSSSYNEQYF.

The chain links TRBV28 to TRBJ1-2; D unresolved. Germline lookup yields CDR1 MDHEN and CDR2 SYDVKM. Trimming took 5 bases from V and 8 from J, leaving 9 bases between them. CDR3 length: 11 amino acids. The CDR3 loop is CASSTPGGYTF. CDR3 DNA sequence: TGTGCCAGCAGTACCCCTGGCGGCTACACCTTC.

This chain joins TRBV10-3 and TRBJ1-5; D is uncertain. Trimming removed 3 bases at V and 0 bases at J, with 9 bases between. The CDR3 runs to 15 residues. The germline gives CDR1 ENHRY, CDR2 SYGVKD. Here the CDR3 DNA reads TGTGCCATCAGTGATGGCCTTTATAGCAATCAGCCCCAGCATTTT. Its translation: CAISDGLYSNQPQHF.

V and J are TRBV6-5 and TRBJ2-5; perhaps D is TRBD1 or TRBD2 (5 bases each). The V gene's germline CDR1 is MNHEY and CDR2 SVGAGI. CDR3 length: 11 residues. The ends were cut back, 8 bases at V and 4 bases at J, with 8 bases in the middle. DNA for the CDR3: TGTGCCAGCGGGGGATTAGAGACCCAGTACTTC. It yields the protein CASGGLETQYF.

V is TRBV7-9 and J is TRBJ1-1; TRBD1 matches at 10 bases. V lost 5 bases and J lost 7; bases outside the gene matches: 10. Per the germline V gene, CDR1 is SEHNR and CDR2 is FQNEAQ (reference sequence). CDR3 length: 15 amino acids. CDR3 protein: CASSRNRDRGDEAFF. The CDR3 nucleotides read TGTGCCAGCAGCCGTAACCGGGACAGGGGAGATGAAGCTTTCTTT.

This clonotype was seen a few times. This chain joins TRBV7-6 and TRBJ2-3; D is uncertain. Trimming took 2 bases from V and 2 from J, leaving 17 bases between them. Germline V gene sequence: CDR1 SGHVS, CDR2 FNYEAQ. The CDR3 runs to 17 residues. CDR3 in amino acids: CASSLFGRPTHTDTQYF. In DNA, the CDR3 is TGTGCCAGCAGCTTATTCGGCAGACCTACCCACACAGATACGCAGTATTTT.

This chain connects TRBV18 to TRBJ2-5, with 12 bases identical to TRBD1. This CDR3 contains 16 residues. With 0 bases clipped from V and 11 bases from J, the junction kept 10 bases outside the gene matches. Germline V lookup: CDR1 KGHSH, CDR2 LQKENI. Here the CDR3 reads CASSPPGQGASNEQYF. The DNA for the CDR3 is TGTGCCAGCTCACCACCGGGACAGGGGGCGAGCAATGAGCAGTACTTC.

The rearrangement links TRBV9 to TRBJ2-7; possible D gene TRBD2, 5 bases. Germline V CDR1 and CDR2: SGDLS, YYNGEE. V shed 4 bases and J shed 7 bases, with 15 bases lying between them. This CDR3 comprises 13 residues. CDR3 bases: TGTGCCAGCAGCCCCTACACGGACTTGGAGCAGTACTTC. Protein product: CASSPYTDLEQYF. The entire variable domain, with the rest obtained from reference TRBV9 and TRBJ2-7, is as follows: DSGVTQTPKHLITATGQRVTLRCSPRSGDLSVYWYQQSLDQGLQFLIQYYNGEERAKGNILERFSAQQFPDLHSELNLSSLELGDSALYFCASSPYTDLEQYFGPGTRLTVT.

This clonotype has at least ten counts. The rearrangement links TRBV28 to TRBJ1-2; unclear D gene. Germline V gives CDR1 MDHEN, CDR2 SYDVKM. Between the trimmed V and J ends, which lost 7 bases and 1 base, there was a span of 16 bases. This CDR3 contains 15 residues. CDR3 in amino acids: CASMETGPLNYGYTF. The CDR3, as DNA: TGTGCCAGCATGGAAACCGGCCCACTTAACTATGGCTACACCTTC.

This rearrangement joins TRBV20-1 to TRBJ2-1, with 10 bases matching TRBD2. Matching the DNA end better, TRBJ2-7 makes the J call doubtful. CDR3 size: 17 residues. Germline V gene sequence: CDR1 DFQATT, CDR2 SNEGSKA (reference sequence). The CDR3 DNA follows: TGCAGTGCTAGAGATACGAGCGGGGGGGGGACCTACAATGAGCAGTACTTC. It is translated as CSARDTSGGGTYNEQYF.

This clonotype was detected ten times or more. The chain combines TRBV6-1 with TRBJ1-2; D call uncertain. The germline V gene encodes CDR1 MNHNS and CDR2 SASEGT. V lost 3 bases and J 4 bases, leaving 6 bases between the germline ends. This CDR3 has 12 amino acids. The CDR3 protein is CASSDRSYGYTF. The CDR3 nucleotides read TGTGCCAGCAGTGACCGCAGCTATGGCTACACCTTC.

V gene TRBV4-1 combines with J gene TRBJ2-7; weak D call: TRBD2 (6 bases). Germline values: CDR1 MGHRA, CDR2 YSYEKL. V was trimmed by 4 bases and J by 10 bases, leaving 23 bases between them. The CDR3 has 15 residues. In DNA, the CDR3 is TGCGCCAGCAGCCTAATGATATCCGGGGGAGAGGACCAGTACTTC. It specifies CASSLMISGGEDQYF.

The J gene is TRBJ1-5, the V gene TRBV6-6; TRBD1 aligns across 8 bases. The CDR3 consists of 15 residues. With 6 bases clipped from V and 2 bases from J, the junction kept 6 bases outside the gene matches. In germline, CDR1 is MNHNY, CDR2 SVGAGI (reference sequence). CDR3 amino acids: CASRVQGVGNQPQHF. CDR3 coding DNA: TGTGCCAGCAGAGTACAGGGGGTCGGCAATCAGCCCCAGCATTTT.

The V call is TRBV28, the J call TRBJ1-2, with a tentative D call TRBD1 (6 bases). Per the germline V gene, CDR1 is MDHEN and CDR2 is SYDVKM. The length of the CDR3 is 14 residues. V was clipped by 2 bases and J by 8 bases, with 15 bases between them. The CDR3 here is CASSLIDRWEGYTF. CDR3 in DNA: TGTGCCAGCAGTTTAATCGACAGGTGGGAAGGCTACACCTTC.

A remark on this clonotype: A much larger clone lies one base from this, so it may be a read error. The chain joins TRBV20-1 to TRBJ1-1; D remains ambiguous. Trimming took off 5 bases at V and 0 bases at J, with 16 bases between the two ends. In germline, CDR1 is DFQATT, CDR2 SNEGSKA (reference sequence). The CDR3 length is 15 residues. CDR3 sequence: CSAGALFELNTEAFF. The CDR3 nucleotides read TGCAGTGCTGGTGCCCTATTTGAGTTGAACACTGAAGCTTTCTTT.

The gene calls are TRBV16 and TRBJ2-7, with TRBD1 matching 7 bases. The CDR3 runs to 15 residues. V gave up 4 bases and J gave up 6 bases; unmatched junction bases: 12. The germline V gene encodes CDR1 KGHSY and CDR2 FQNENV. The CDR3 sequence: CASSPTGLELFEQYF. The CDR3 coding sequence is TGTGCCAGCAGCCCGACAGGGTTGGAGCTTTTCGAGCAGTACTTC.